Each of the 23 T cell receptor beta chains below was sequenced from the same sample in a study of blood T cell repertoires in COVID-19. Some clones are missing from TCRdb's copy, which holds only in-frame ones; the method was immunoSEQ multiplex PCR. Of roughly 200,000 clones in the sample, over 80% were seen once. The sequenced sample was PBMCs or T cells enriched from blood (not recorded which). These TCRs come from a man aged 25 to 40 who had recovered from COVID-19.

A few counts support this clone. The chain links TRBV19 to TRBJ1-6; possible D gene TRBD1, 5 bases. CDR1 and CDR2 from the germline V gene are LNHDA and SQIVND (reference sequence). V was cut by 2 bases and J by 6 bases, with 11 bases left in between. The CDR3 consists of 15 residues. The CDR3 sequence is CASSITHGGNSPLHF. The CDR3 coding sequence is TGTGCCAGTAGTATAACCCACGGGGGTAATTCACCCCTCCACTTT.

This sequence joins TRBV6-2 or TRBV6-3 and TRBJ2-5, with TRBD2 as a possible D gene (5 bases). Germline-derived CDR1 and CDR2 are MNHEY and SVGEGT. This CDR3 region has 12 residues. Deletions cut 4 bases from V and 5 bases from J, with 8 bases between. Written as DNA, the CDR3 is TGTGCCAGCAGTTCGCGGGCGGAGACCCAGTACTTC. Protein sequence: CASSSRAETQYF.

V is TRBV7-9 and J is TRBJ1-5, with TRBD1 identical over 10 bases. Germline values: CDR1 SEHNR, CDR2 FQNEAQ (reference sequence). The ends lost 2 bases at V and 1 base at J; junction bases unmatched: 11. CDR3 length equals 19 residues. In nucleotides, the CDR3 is TGTGCCAGCAGCTTATTTTCGGGACAGGGGTACTGGAGCAATCAGCCCCAGCATTTT. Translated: CASSLFSGQGYWSNQPQHF. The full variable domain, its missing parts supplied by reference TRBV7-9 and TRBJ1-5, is DTGVSQNPRHKITKRGQNVTFRCDPISEHNRLYWYRQTLGQGPEFLTYFQNEAQLEKSRLLSDRFSAERPKGSFSTLEIQRTEQGDSAMYLCASSLFSGQGYWSNQPQHFGDGTRLSIL.

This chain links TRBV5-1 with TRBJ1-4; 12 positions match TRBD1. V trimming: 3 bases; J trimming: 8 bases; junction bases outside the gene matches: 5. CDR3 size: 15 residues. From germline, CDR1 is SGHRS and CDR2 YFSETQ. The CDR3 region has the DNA TGCGCCAGCAGCTCGGGACAGGGGGCAAGGGAAAAACTGTTTTTT. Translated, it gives CASSSGQGAREKLFF.

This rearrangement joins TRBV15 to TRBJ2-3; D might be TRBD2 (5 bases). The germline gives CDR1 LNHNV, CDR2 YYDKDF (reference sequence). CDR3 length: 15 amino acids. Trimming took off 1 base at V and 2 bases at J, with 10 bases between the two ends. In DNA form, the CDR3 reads TGTGCCACCAGCAGAGCTGGACTTAACACAGATACGCAGTATTTT. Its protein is CATSRAGLNTDTQYF.

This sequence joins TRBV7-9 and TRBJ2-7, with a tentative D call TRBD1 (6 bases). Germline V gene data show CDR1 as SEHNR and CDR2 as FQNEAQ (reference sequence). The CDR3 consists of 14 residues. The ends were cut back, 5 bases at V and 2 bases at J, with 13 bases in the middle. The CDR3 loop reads CASSTPDRPYEQYF. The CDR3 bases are TGTGCCAGCAGCACCCCGGACAGACCCTACGAGCAGTACTTC.

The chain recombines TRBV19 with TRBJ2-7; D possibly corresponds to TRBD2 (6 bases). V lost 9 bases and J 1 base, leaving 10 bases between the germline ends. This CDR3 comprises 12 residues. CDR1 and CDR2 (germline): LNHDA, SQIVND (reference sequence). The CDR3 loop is CASGRGSYEQYF. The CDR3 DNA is TGTGCCAGCGGCCGGGGGTCCTACGAGCAGTACTTC.

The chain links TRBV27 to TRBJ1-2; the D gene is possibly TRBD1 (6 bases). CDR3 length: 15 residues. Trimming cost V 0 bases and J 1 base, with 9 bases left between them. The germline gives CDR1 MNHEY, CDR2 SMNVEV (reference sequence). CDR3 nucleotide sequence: TGTGCCAGCAGTTTATCCGGACAGTTTAACTATGGCTACACCTTC. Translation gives CASSLSGQFNYGYTF.

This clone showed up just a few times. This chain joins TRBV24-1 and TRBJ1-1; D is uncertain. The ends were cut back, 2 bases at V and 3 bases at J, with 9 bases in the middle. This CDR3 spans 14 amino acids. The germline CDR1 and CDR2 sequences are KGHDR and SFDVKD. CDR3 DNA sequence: TGTGCCACCAGTGATTCGGGTGGGTACACTGAAGCTTTCTTT. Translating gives CATSDSGGYTEAFF.

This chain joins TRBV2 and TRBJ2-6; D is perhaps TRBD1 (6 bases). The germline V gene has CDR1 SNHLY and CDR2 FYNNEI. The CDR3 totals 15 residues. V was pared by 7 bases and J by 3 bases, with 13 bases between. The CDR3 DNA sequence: TGTGCCAGCACCCTAAGGGGGAATGGGGCCAACGTCCTGACTTTC. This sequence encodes CASTLRGNGANVLTF.

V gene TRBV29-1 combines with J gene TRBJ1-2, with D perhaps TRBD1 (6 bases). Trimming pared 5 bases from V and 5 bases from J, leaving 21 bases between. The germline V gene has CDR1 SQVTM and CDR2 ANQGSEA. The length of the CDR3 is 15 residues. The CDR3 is CSVPSRDTRWYGYTF. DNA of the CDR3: TGCAGCGTTCCGAGCCGGGACACGCGTTGGTATGGCTACACCTTC.

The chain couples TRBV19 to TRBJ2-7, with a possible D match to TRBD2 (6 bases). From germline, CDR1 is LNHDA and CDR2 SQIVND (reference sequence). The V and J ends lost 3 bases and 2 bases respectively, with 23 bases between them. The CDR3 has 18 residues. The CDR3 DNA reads TGTGCCAGTAGTATGGTTGGCAAACGACTAGGGTTTACCTACGAGCAGTACTTC. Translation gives CASSMVGKRLGFTYEQYF.

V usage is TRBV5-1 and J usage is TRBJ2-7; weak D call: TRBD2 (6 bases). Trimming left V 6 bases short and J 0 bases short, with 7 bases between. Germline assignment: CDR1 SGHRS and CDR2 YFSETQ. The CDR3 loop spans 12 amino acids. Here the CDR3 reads CASTGLSYEQYF. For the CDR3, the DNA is TGCGCCAGCACGGGACTCTCCTACGAGCAGTACTTC.

This CDR3 is CASSVGGTGELFF. The CDR3 DNA reads as TGTGCCAGCAGCGTTGGAGGGACCGGGGAGCTGTTTTTT. The J gene is TRBJ2-2, the V gene TRBV9; D may be TRBD2 (6 bases). Germline values: CDR1 SGDLS, CDR2 YYNGEE. Trimming shortened V by 2 bases and J by 5 bases, and 7 bases separated the two germline ends. The CDR3 extends over 13 amino acids.

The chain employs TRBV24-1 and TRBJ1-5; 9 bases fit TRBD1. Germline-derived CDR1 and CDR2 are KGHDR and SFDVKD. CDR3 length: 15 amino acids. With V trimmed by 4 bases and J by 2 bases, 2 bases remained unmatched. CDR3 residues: CATSEGQGGNQPQHF. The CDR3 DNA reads TGTGCCACCAGTGAGGGACAGGGTGGCAATCAGCCCCAGCATTTT.

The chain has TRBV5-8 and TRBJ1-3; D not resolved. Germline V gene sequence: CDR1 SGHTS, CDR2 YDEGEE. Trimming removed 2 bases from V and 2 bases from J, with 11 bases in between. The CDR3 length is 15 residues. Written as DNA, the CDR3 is TGTGCCAGCAGCTTAAGTTCGGTTGCTGGAAACACCATATATTTT. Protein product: CASSLSSVAGNTIYF.

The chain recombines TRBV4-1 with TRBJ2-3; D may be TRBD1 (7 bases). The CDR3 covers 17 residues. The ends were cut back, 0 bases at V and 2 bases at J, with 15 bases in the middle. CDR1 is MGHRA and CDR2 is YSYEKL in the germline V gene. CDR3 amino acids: CASSQDRGVKLTDTQYF. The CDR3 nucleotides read TGCGCCAGCAGCCAAGACAGGGGGGTTAAGCTCACAGATACGCAGTATTTT.

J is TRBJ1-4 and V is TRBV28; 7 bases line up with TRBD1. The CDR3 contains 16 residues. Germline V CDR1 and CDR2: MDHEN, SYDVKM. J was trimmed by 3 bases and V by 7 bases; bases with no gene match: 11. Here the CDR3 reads CASTIQTGAPNEKLFF. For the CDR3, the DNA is TGTGCCAGCACCATTCAAACAGGGGCCCCTAATGAAAAACTGTTTTTT.

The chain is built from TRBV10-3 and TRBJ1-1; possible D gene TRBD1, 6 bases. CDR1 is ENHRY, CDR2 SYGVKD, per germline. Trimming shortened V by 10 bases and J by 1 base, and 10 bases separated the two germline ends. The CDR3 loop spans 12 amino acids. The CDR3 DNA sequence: TGTGCCACCGGACAGTCGAACACTGAAGCTTTCTTT. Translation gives CATGQSNTEAFF.

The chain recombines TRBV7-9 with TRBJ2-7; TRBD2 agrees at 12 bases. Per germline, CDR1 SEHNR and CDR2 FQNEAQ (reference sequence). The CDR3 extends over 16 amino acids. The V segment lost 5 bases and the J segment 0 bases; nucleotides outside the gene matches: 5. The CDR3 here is CASSPGLAGSSYEQYF. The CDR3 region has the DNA TGTGCCAGCAGCCCCGGACTAGCGGGGAGCTCCTACGAGCAGTACTTC.

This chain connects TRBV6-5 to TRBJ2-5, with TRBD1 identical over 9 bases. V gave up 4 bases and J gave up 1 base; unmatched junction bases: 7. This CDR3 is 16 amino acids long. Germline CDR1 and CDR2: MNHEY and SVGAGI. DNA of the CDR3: TGTGCCAGCAGTTTTGGACAGGGGATGGGCCAAGAGACCCAGTACTTC. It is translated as CASSFGQGMGQETQYF.

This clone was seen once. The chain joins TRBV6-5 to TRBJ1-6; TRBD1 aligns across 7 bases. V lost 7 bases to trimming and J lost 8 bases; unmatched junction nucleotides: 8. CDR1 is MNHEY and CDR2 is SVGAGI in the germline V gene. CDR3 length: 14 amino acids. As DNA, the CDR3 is TGTGCCAGCACTAAGAGGCAGGGGGATTCACCCCTCCACTTT. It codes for CASTKRQGDSPLHF.

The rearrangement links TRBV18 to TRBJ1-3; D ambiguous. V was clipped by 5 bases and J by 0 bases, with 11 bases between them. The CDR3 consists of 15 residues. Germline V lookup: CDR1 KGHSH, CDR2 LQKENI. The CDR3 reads CASSSGVFSGNTIYF. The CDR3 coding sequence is TGTGCCAGCTCAAGTGGAGTATTCTCTGGAAACACCATATATTTT.